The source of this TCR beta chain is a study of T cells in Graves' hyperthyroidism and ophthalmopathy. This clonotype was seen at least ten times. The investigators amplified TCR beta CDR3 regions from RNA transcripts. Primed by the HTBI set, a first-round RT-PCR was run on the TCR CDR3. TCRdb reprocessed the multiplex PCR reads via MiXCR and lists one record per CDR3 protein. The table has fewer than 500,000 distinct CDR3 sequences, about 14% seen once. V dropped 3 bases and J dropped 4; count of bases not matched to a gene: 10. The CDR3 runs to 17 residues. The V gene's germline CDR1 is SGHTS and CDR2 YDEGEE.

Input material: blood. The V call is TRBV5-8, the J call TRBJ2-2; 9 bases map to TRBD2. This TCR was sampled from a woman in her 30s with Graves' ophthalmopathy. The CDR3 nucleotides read TGTGCCAGCAGCTACGAGAGGGCGCGGGGGGGCACCGGGGAGCTGTTTTTT. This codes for CASSYERARGGTGELFF.